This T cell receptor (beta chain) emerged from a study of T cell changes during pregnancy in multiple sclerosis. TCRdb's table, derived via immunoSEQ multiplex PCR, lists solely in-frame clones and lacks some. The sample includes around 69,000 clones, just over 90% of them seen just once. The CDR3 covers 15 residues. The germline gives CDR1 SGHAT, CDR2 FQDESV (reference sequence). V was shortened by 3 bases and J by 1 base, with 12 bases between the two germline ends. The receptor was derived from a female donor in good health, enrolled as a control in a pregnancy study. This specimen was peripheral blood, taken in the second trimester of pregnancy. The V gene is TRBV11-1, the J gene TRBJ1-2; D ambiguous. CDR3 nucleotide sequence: TGTGCCAGCAGCTTCGGCAGGATTCATAACTATGGCTACACCTTC. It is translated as CASSFGRIHNYGYTF.